This TCR beta chain came from a study of PD-L1 blockade in urothelial cancer. About the research overall: At 3 weeks (second dose) and 6 weeks after starting treatment, blood was analyzed. Blood-derived samples held a median roughly 140,000 T cells.

Profiled with immunoSEQ multiplex PCR; TCRdb holds only in-frame clones, not every one. The sample consists of approximately 45,000 clones, 82% of them appearing once. Germline V gene data show CDR1 as SNHLY and CDR2 as FYNNEI. With 8 bases clipped from V and 8 bases from J, the junction kept 9 bases outside the gene matches. The CDR3 has 14 residues. Time point noted: pretreatment peripheral blood. This TCR was recovered from a man over 45 with urothelial cancer. The starting material was PBMCs, obtained around atezolizumab (anti-PD-L1) treatment. This chain uses TRBV2 with TRBJ1-2; TRBD1 aligns across 12 bases. The CDR3 region has the DNA TGTGCCAGCCTCCCGGGACAGGGGGCTAGCGGCTACACCTTC. It is translated as CASLPGQGASGYTF.